A single sample gave rise to the 13 T cell receptor beta chains below, sequenced in a study of blood T cell repertoires in COVID-19. Data came from immunoSEQ multiplex PCR; TCRdb stores just in-frame clones and leaves some out. The repertoire consists of approximately 170,000 clones, with approximately 80% occurring once and the leading ten covering 4.5% to 7.5%. The sequenced sample consisted of PBMCs or T cells enriched from blood (not recorded which). Receptor source: a man aged 40-49 years who had recovered from COVID-19.

V usage is TRBV4-1 and J usage is TRBJ2-1; TRBD2 aligns across 12 bases. CDR1 MGHRA and CDR2 YSYEKL come from the germline V gene. This CDR3 contains 15 residues. Trimming at V came to 4 bases and at J to 7 bases, leaving 5 bases not matched to a gene. CDR3 residues: CASSLLAGGQNEQFF. The CDR3 DNA sequence: TGCGCCAGCAGCCTCCTAGCGGGGGGGCAGAATGAGCAGTTCTTC.

The chain is built from TRBV7-9 and TRBJ1-4; TRBD1 matches 9 bases. CDR3 length: 14 amino acids. V trimming: 7 bases; J trimming: 9 bases; junction bases outside the gene matches: 9. Germline assignment: CDR1 SEHNR and CDR2 FQNEAQ (reference sequence). The CDR3 loop reads CASTSGTGLKKLFF. In nucleotides, the CDR3 is TGTGCCAGCACCTCCGGGACAGGGTTGAAAAAACTGTTTTTT.

The V call is TRBV19, the J call TRBJ2-1; 10 nucleotides agree with TRBD2. In germline, CDR1 is LNHDA, CDR2 SQIVND (reference sequence). This CDR3 contains 15 residues. The V segment lost 4 bases and the J segment 2 bases; nucleotides outside the gene matches: 2. The CDR3 sequence is CASSTGLAAYNEQFF. The CDR3 DNA is TGTGCCAGTAGTACCGGACTAGCGGCCTACAATGAGCAGTTCTTC.

The V and J genes are TRBV28 and TRBJ2-3, with 12 bases that match TRBD2. V dropped 5 bases and J dropped 2; count of bases not matched to a gene: 11. CDR3 size: 18 residues. Germline V CDR1 and CDR2: MDHEN, SYDVKM. The CDR3 DNA sequence: TGTGCCAGCAGTCCACTGTCGACTAGCGGGGGAACCACAGATACGCAGTATTTT. As protein: CASSPLSTSGGTTDTQYF.

This clone was seen just once. The rearrangement uses TRBV28 and TRBJ1-2; D remains ambiguous. Per the germline V gene, CDR1 is MDHEN and CDR2 is SYDVKM. V dropped 6 bases and J dropped 9 bases, with 17 bases sitting between them. This CDR3 is 13 amino acids long. The CDR3 nucleotides are TGTGCCAGCAGGATCCAGATCCGAGGGAGCTACACCTTC. Amino acid sequence: CASRIQIRGSYTF.

Regarding this clone: At one boundary the junction diverges from the germline segment, which might be a read error. The chain carries TRBV30 and TRBJ1-2; weak D call: TRBD1 (6 bases). The CDR3 has 11 amino acids. Germline V lookup: CDR1 GTSNPN, CDR2 SVGIG (reference sequence). The CDR3 DNA reads as TGTGCCTGGAGTCCGACAGGAGGCCACCACTTC. It translates to CAWSPTGGHHF.

This clone was detected once. The V gene is TRBV30, the J gene TRBJ1-6, with a weak D call TRBD1 (6 bases). This CDR3 has 13 residues. Trimming stripped 8 bases from V and 6 bases from J, with 14 bases between. Germline assignment: CDR1 GTSNPN and CDR2 SVGIG (reference sequence). CDR3: CAGGGNANSPLHF. CDR3 sequence (DNA): TGTGCCGGGGGGGGCAACGCTAATTCACCCCTCCACTTT.

The chain employs TRBV2 and TRBJ2-5, with D tentatively TRBD2 (7 bases). With 8 bases removed from V and 5 bases from J, the gap between germline ends came to 15 bases. This CDR3 contains 13 residues. CDR1 is SNHLY and CDR2 is FYNNEI in the germline V gene. The CDR3 DNA is TGTGCCAGCGCGCGGGGGCTCCGGGAGACCCAGTACTTC. Translating gives CASARGLRETQYF.

This chain uses TRBV9 with TRBJ1-3; D gene unclear. V lost 3 bases and J lost 2, with 15 bases in between. Germline-derived CDR1 and CDR2 are SGDLS and YYNGEE. CDR3 length: 16 residues. For the CDR3, the DNA is TGTGCCAGCAGCGCCCTTCCGGCTGGGCCTGGAAACACCATATATTTT. Protein product: CASSALPAGPGNTIYF. Full variable domain (remainder filled in from reference TRBV9 and TRBJ1-3): DSGVTQTPKHLITATGQRVTLRCSPRSGDLSVYWYQQSLDQGLQFLIQYYNGEERAKGNILERFSAQQFPDLHSELNLSSLELGDSALYFCASSALPAGPGNTIYFGEGSWLTVV.

The chain uses TRBV4-1 and TRBJ1-6, with 10 bases matching TRBD1. The length of the CDR3 is 15 residues. The ends lost 3 bases at V and 10 bases at J; junction bases unmatched: 6. Germline-derived CDR1 and CDR2 are MGHRA and YSYEKL. The CDR3 nucleotides are TGCGCCAGCAGCCACGTGACAGGGGGCGGGTCACCCCTCCACTTT. Translation gives CASSHVTGGGSPLHF.

This clone came up once. The chain's CDR3 is CASSSTRGDQGHEQFF. CDR3 DNA sequence: TGTGCCAGCAGCTCGACCCGGGGGGATCAAGGGCATGAGCAGTTCTTC. The chain links TRBV5-4 to TRBJ2-1; TRBD2 matches at 7 bases. J lost 8 bases, V lost 3 bases, and 14 bases had no gene match. CDR1 and CDR2 from the germline V gene are SGHNT and YYREEE (reference sequence). The CDR3 consists of 16 residues.

V usage is TRBV18 and J usage is TRBJ2-3; 12 nucleotides line up with TRBD2. The CDR3 extends over 16 amino acids. Germline CDR1 is KGHSH and CDR2 is LQKENI. Trimming removed 6 bases from V and 2 bases from J; junction bases left unmatched: 6. CDR3 nucleotide sequence: TGTGCCAGCTCCCCCGGACTAGCGGGGAACACAGATACGCAGTATTTT. This encodes CASSPGLAGNTDTQYF.

This chain connects TRBV24-1 to TRBJ2-2; 8 bases are shared with TRBD1. Losses at the gene ends were 4 bases for V and 4 bases for J; bases not matched to a gene: 7. The CDR3 sequence is 16 residues long. Germline CDR1 and CDR2: KGHDR and SFDVKD. DNA for the CDR3: TGTGCCACCAGTGACCCGACAGGGGCCCCCACCGGGGAGCTGTTTTTT. Translation gives CATSDPTGAPTGELFF.